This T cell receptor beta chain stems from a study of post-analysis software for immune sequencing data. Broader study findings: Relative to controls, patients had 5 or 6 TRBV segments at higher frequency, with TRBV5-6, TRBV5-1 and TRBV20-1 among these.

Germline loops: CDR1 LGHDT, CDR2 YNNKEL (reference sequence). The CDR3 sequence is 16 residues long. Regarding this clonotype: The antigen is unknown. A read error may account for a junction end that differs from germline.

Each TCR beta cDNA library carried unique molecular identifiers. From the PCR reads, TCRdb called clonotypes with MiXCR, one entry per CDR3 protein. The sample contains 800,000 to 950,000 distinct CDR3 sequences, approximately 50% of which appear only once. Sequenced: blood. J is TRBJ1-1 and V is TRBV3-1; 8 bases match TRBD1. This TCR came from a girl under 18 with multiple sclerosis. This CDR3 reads CASSQGDRPGGTEAFF. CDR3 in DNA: TGTGCCAGCAGCCAAGGGGACCGGCCAGGGGGCACTGAGGCTTTCTTT. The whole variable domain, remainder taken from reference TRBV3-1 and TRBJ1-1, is DTAVSQTPKYLVTQMGNDKSIKCEQNLGHDTMYWYKQDSKKFLKIMFSYNNKELIINETVPNRFSPKSPDKAHLNLHINSLELGDSAVYFCASSQGDRPGGTEAFFGQGTRLTVV.